These T cell receptor beta chains were read from a single sample in a study of blood T cell repertoires in COVID-19. The method was immunoSEQ multiplex PCR; TCRdb's version includes in-frame clones alone and lacks a portion of them. The data hold fewer than 180,000 clones, with approximately 88% observed a single time. Sequencing was done on a sample of peripheral blood. The receptors shown here come from a man between 65 and 85 years old with acute or convalescent COVID-19. CDR3s include the opening cysteine and the closing phenylalanine or tryptophan. Size is stated for part of the rows, as once, few or many counts, or as a class when the clone is expanded.

cdr3_aa cdr3_length v_call clone_size
CASRSAGADEKLFF 14 TRBV6-5 -
CASLGRDRPNQPQHF 15 TRBV6-5 -
CASSTRGTYEQYF 13 TRBV7-8 -
CASSVAVSYNEQFF 14 TRBV5-4 -
CASSHGKGLAGELFF 15 TRBV4-1 -
CASSFNFGYEQFF 13 TRBV5-6 -
CASSSGLGGSDTQYF 15 TRBV11-2 -
CASSLQGGVGSPLHF 15 TRBV11-2 -
CAASGDSLNEKLFF 14 TRBV2 -
CASSQDPGLAGGGEQFF 17 TRBV3-1/TRBV3-2 -
CASSSLQGGGYTF 13 TRBV5-8 -
CASSRGTVNTEAFF 14 TRBV11-2 -
CASYGGLAKGETQYF 15 TRBV5-1 few
CASSLGLGLTDTQYF 15 TRBV7-9 -
CASRRQGGNEKLFF 14 TRBV2 -
CATSDMTSADTQYF 14 TRBV24-1 once
CASSAVQLGAPQRNEQFF 18 TRBV9 -
CASSFQGATQYF 12 TRBV12-3/TRBV12-4 -
CASSFLGVGDEKLFF 15 TRBV5-1 -
CASSPATGNQPQHF 14 TRBV6-5 -
CASQRETGELFF 12 TRBV19 -
CASSLRGEQFF 11 TRBV5-6 -
CASSFNTDTQYF 12 TRBV27 -
CANRTPRENTIYF 13 TRBV10-3 -
CASSFTGFSGNTIYF 15 TRBV7-9 -
CASQGRGTGDLGTDNEQFF 19 TRBV2 -
CASSPDPGQGKGNTIYF 17 TRBV9 -
CASNPYSSSYEQYF 14 TRBV6-5 -